These 17 T cell receptor beta chains originate from one sample sequenced in a study of CD8+ T cells in alopecia areata. Following RNA extraction, reverse transcription yielded cDNA that acted as the sequencing template. Assay: immunoSEQ multiplex PCR; the TCRdb copy retains only in-frame clones and omits some. The repertoire has 130,000 to 150,000 clones, more than 75% of them found once; the top ten carry more than 12%. The sample here was CD8+ T cells sorted from blood, taken at week 0. Receptor source: a human donor with alopecia areata.

This clone was seen more than once but under ten times. This rearrangement joins TRBV7-9 to TRBJ1-1, with D unresolved. Germline loops: CDR1 SEHNR, CDR2 FQNEAQ (reference sequence). V lost 1 base and J 3 bases, leaving 3 bases between the germline ends. This CDR3 is 12 amino acids long. CDR3 sequence: CASSLVDTEAFF. CDR3 bases: TGTGCCAGCAGCTTAGTGGACACTGAAGCTTTCTTT.

J is TRBJ2-1 and V is TRBV5-4, with no clear D. This CDR3 is 12 amino acids long. The germline V gene encodes CDR1 SGHNT and CDR2 YYREEE (reference sequence). The V gene lost 0 bases and the J gene lost 9 bases, with 7 bases spanning the gap. The CDR3 sequence: CASSLGLGEQFF. CDR3 bases: TGTGCCAGCAGCTTGGGTCTTGGTGAGCAGTTCTTC.

The chain couples TRBV19 to TRBJ1-6, with 7 positions matching TRBD1. V was clipped by 5 bases and J by 7 bases; unmatched bases: 8. This CDR3 spans 15 amino acids. The germline V gene has CDR1 LNHDA and CDR2 SQIVND (reference sequence). The CDR3 region is CASSVSQGGNSPLHF. CDR3 nucleotides: TGTGCCAGTAGTGTCTCTCAGGGGGGCAATTCACCCCTCCACTTT. Full variable domain (rest looked up from reference TRBV19 and TRBJ1-6): DGGITQSPKYLFRKEGQNVTLSCEQNLNHDAMYWYRQDPGQGLRLIYYSQIVNDFQKGDIAEGYSVSREKKESFPLTVTSAQKNPTAFYLCASSVSQGGNSPLHFGNGTRLTVT.

This clone has just a few counts. This chain joins TRBV29-1 and TRBJ2-6; D perhaps matches TRBD2 (5 bases). The length of the CDR3 is 16 residues. CDR1 is SQVTM, CDR2 ANQGSEA, per germline. V gave up 3 bases and J gave up 0 bases, with 12 bases separating them. The chain's CDR3 is CSVDDRESSGANVLTF. The CDR3 DNA is TGCAGCGTTGACGATAGGGAGAGCTCTGGGGCCAACGTCCTGACTTTC.

The chain is built from TRBV6-4 and TRBJ2-3; D is possibly TRBD2 (5 bases). Trimming shortened V by 3 bases and J by 0 bases, and 13 bases separated the two germline ends. This CDR3 is built from 16 residues. Germline assignment: CDR1 MRHNA and CDR2 SNTAGT. The CDR3 is CASSEGPGDSTDTQYF. The CDR3 DNA is TGTGCCAGCAGTGAGGGTCCCGGGGATAGCACAGATACGCAGTATTTT.

The V gene is TRBV11-2, the J gene TRBJ2-2; a possible D gene is TRBD1 (5 bases). V lost 5 bases, J lost 5 bases, and 12 bases lay in between. Per germline, CDR1 SGHAT and CDR2 FQNNGV. The CDR3 is 14 amino acids. DNA for the CDR3: TGTGCCAGCAGCCCGACTCAGGGAACCGGGGAGCTGTTTTTT. This gives the protein CASSPTQGTGELFF.

The rearrangement links TRBV9 to TRBJ2-7; 11 nucleotides agree with TRBD1. The CDR3 contains 15 residues. The J segment lost 3 bases and the V segment lost 3 bases, leaving 5 bases of the junction unmatched. Per germline, CDR1 SGDLS and CDR2 YYNGEE. CDR3 sequence (DNA): TGTGCCAGCAGCGGATCCGGGACAGGGGGCTACGAGCAGTACTTC. Protein: CASSGSGTGGYEQYF.

J is TRBJ2-7 and V is TRBV5-1; D is perhaps TRBD1 (6 bases). The CDR3 consists of 13 residues. Germline loops: CDR1 SGHRS, CDR2 YFSETQ. Trimming pared 6 bases from V and 3 bases from J, leaving 13 bases between. The chain's CDR3 is CASKRQEDYEQYF. In DNA form, the CDR3 reads TGCGCCAGCAAGAGACAGGAAGACTACGAGCAGTACTTC. The entire variable domain, with the rest obtained from reference TRBV5-1 and TRBJ2-7, is as follows: KAGVTQTPRYLIKTRGQQVTLSCSPISGHRSVSWYQQTPGQGLQFLFEYFSETQRNKGNFPGRFSGRQFSNSRSEMNVSTLELGDSALYLCASKRQEDYEQYFGPGTRLTVT.

This clone was seen only a few times. The V gene is TRBV27, the J gene TRBJ2-7; TRBD1 matches at 7 bases. Germline lookup yields CDR1 MNHEY and CDR2 SMNVEV (reference sequence). The CDR3 has 14 amino acids. V dropped 3 bases and J dropped 2; count of bases not matched to a gene: 4. In DNA form, the CDR3 reads TGTGCCAGCAGTTTTACAGGGGAGCCCTACGAGCAGTACTTC. It yields the protein CASSFTGEPYEQYF.

The chain employs TRBV2 and TRBJ2-2; D gene unclear. This CDR3 is 13 amino acids long. CDR1 SNHLY and CDR2 FYNNEI come from the germline V gene. Trimming pared 7 bases from V and 4 bases from J, leaving 10 bases between. This CDR3 reads CASINWGTGELFF. The CDR3 coding sequence is TGTGCCAGCATAAATTGGGGCACCGGGGAGCTGTTTTTT.

The chain carries TRBV7-2 and TRBJ2-5, with D maybe TRBD1 (6 bases). Trimming took off 1 base at V and 1 base at J, with 10 bases between the two ends. The CDR3 contains 15 residues. Germline assignment: CDR1 SGHTA and CDR2 FQGNSA. Here the CDR3 DNA reads TGTGCCAGCAGCTTAGGGCTGGGGGCCCAAGAGACCCAGTACTTC. Its protein is CASSLGLGAQETQYF.

This clone was seen a handful of times. V usage is TRBV27 and J usage is TRBJ1-3; TRBD1 might be the D (6 bases). Germline CDR1 is MNHEY and CDR2 is SMNVEV (reference sequence). This CDR3 region has 16 residues. V lost 5 bases and J 4 bases, leaving 18 bases between the germline ends. The CDR3 DNA reads as TGTGCCAGCAGTACCCGCCTTACAGGGTCGGGAAACACCATATATTTT. As protein: CASSTRLTGSGNTIYF.

Of note for this clone: Additional DNA sequences in this sample encode the identical CDR3. The CDR3 nucleotides read TGCGCCAGCAGCCAGGGCCCAGGCTCCTACAATGAGCAGTTCTTC. Residues: CASSQGPGSYNEQFF. The chain employs TRBV4-1 and TRBJ2-1, with D hard to call. Germline V CDR1 and CDR2: MGHRA, YSYEKL. This CDR3 is built from 15 residues. V was cut by 3 bases and J by 0 bases, with 9 bases left in between.

V is TRBV29-1 and J is TRBJ2-5, with 11 bases identical to TRBD2. Germline CDR1 is SQVTM and CDR2 is ANQGSEA. V dropped 0 bases and J dropped 4; count of bases not matched to a gene: 7. The CDR3 has 16 residues. As DNA, the CDR3 is TGCAGCGTTGAAGACTCCCCGGGACTAGCGGTAGAGACCCAGTACTTC. The encoded protein is CSVEDSPGLAVETQYF.

The chain carries TRBV30 and TRBJ2-7; D uncertain. The CDR3 has 17 amino acids. V was trimmed by 0 bases and J by 2 bases, leaving 20 bases between them. Germline CDR1 reads GTSNPN; CDR2 reads SVGIG (reference sequence). DNA for the CDR3: TGTGCCTGGAGTGTAGGGTTGACGACATATGATGCCTACGAGCAGTACTTC. Translating gives CAWSVGLTTYDAYEQYF.

V gene TRBV29-1 combines with J gene TRBJ2-7; 7 bases are shared with TRBD1. This CDR3 spans 14 amino acids. From germline, CDR1 is SQVTM and CDR2 ANQGSEA. Trimming cost V 1 base and J 0 bases; bases outside gene matches: 3. The CDR3, as DNA: TGCAGCGTTGAAGGACAGGGCGACTCCTACGAGCAGTACTTC. Translation gives CSVEGQGDSYEQYF.

V usage is TRBV5-1 and J usage is TRBJ2-4; 7 bases fit TRBD1. V was clipped by 3 bases and J by 8 bases; unmatched bases: 8. There are 14 residues in the CDR3. Germline V gene sequence: CDR1 SGHRS, CDR2 YFSETQ. This CDR3 reads CASSSDRVADIQYF. CDR3 nucleotide sequence: TGCGCCAGCAGCTCCGACAGGGTGGCGGACATTCAGTACTTC.